This passage covers 25 T cell receptor beta chains from one sample sequenced in a study of blood T cell repertoires in COVID-19. The protocol was immunoSEQ multiplex PCR, while the TCRdb copy is restricted to in-frame clones and leaves out a portion. The table shows 200,000 to 250,000 clones, with roughly nine tenths occurring only once. Specimen: peripheral blood. The source of these receptors is a woman younger than 30 who had recovered from COVID-19.

The V and J genes are TRBV19 and TRBJ2-1; D may be TRBD2 (5 bases). The germline V gene encodes CDR1 LNHDA and CDR2 SQIVND (reference sequence). The length of the CDR3 is 14 residues. Trimming stripped 3 bases from V and 1 base from J, with 7 bases between. This chain's CDR3 is CASSILASYNEQFF. CDR3 nucleotide sequence: TGTGCCAGTAGTATTCTAGCTTCCTACAATGAGCAGTTCTTC. The whole variable domain, filled in from reference TRBV19 and TRBJ2-1, reads DGGITQSPKYLFRKEGQNVTLSCEQNLNHDAMYWYRQDPGQGLRLIYYSQIVNDFQKGDIAEGYSVSREKKESFPLTVTSAQKNPTAFYLCASSILASYNEQFFGPGTRLTVL.

The chain has TRBV19 and TRBJ2-1, with 8 bases identical to TRBD2. The CDR3 sequence is 15 residues long. Germline V gives CDR1 LNHDA, CDR2 SQIVND (reference sequence). Trimming cost V 3 bases and J 7 bases; bases outside gene matches: 8. Written as DNA, the CDR3 is TGTGCCAGTAGTATCGCTAGCGGGTATAGTAATGAGCAGTTCTTC. Amino acid sequence: CASSIASGYSNEQFF.

The chain links TRBV19 to TRBJ1-1, with 7 bases lining up with TRBD1. CDR3 size: 14 residues. Germline CDR1 and CDR2: LNHDA and SQIVND (reference sequence). V lost 3 bases and J lost 6; bases outside the gene matches: 7. CDR3 in DNA: TGTGCCAGTAGTATTATGCCGGGACAGCCTGAAGCTTTCTTT. This translates into CASSIMPGQPEAFF.

In the case of this clone: A read error may produce the germline difference seen at one junction end. The chain employs TRBV7-9 and TRBJ2-7; TRBD1 aligns across 8 bases. The CDR3 runs to 15 residues. CDR1 SEHNR and CDR2 FQNEAQ come from the germline V gene (reference sequence). CDR3: CASSFPGQVSSEQYF. The CDR3 DNA follows: TGTGCCAGCAGCTTCCCGGGACAGGTATCCTCCGAGCAGTACTTC.

V usage is TRBV10-1 and J usage is TRBJ2-1, with 9 bases matching TRBD2. Germline V CDR1 and CDR2: WNHNN, SYGVQD (reference sequence). The V segment lost 0 bases and the J segment 4 bases; nucleotides outside the gene matches: 4. There are 16 residues in the CDR3. CDR3 region: CASSESDSGSYNEQFF. CDR3 nucleotide sequence: TGCGCCAGCAGTGAGTCGGATAGCGGGAGTTACAATGAGCAGTTCTTC.

The chain employs TRBV4-3 and TRBJ1-2; unclear D gene. The CDR3 has 15 amino acids. V was cut by 0 bases and J by 8 bases, with 16 bases left in between. The germline gives CDR1 LGHNA, CDR2 YSLEER. CDR3 DNA sequence: TGCGCCAGCAGCCAAGATGAGGGAAGGTGGAGCGGCTACACCTTC. It is translated as CASSQDEGRWSGYTF.

CDR3 sequence (DNA): TGTGCCAGCAACAACGTACCAAACACCATATATTTT. It codes for CASNNVPNTIYF. The V and J genes are TRBV6-5 and TRBJ1-3; no clear D. This CDR3 region has 12 residues. Trimming took 7 bases from V and 6 from J, leaving 10 bases between them. CDR1 is MNHEY and CDR2 is SVGAGI in the germline V gene.

J is TRBJ2-3 and V is TRBV30, with D perhaps matching TRBD1 (5 bases). Trimming cost V 5 bases and J 5 bases, with 23 bases left between them. Germline V gives CDR1 GTSNPN, CDR2 SVGIG (reference sequence). CDR3 length equals 16 residues. In DNA form, the CDR3 reads TGTGCCTGGGATTTAGCTCTCCAGACAGCCGAAGATACGCAGTATTTT. Its protein is CAWDLALQTAEDTQYF. Together with reference TRBV30 and TRBJ2-3, the CDR3 gives the full variable domain: SQTIHQWPATLVQPVGSPLSLECTVEGTSNPNLYWYRQAAGRGLQLLFYSVGIGQISSEVPQNLSASRPQDRQFILSSKKLLLSDSGFYLCAWDLALQTAEDTQYFGPGTRLTVL.

The table lists this clone with a few counts. The J gene is TRBJ2-7, the V gene TRBV7-8; no clear D gene. This CDR3 spans 13 amino acids. Germline CDR1 reads SGHVS; CDR2 reads FQNEAQ. Trimming cost V 3 bases and J 5 bases, with 11 bases left between them. The CDR3 region has the DNA TGTGCCAGCAGCTTTGGTAATACTGACGAGCAGTACTTC. Its protein product is CASSFGNTDEQYF.

In this sample, this clone turned up once. This chain connects TRBV11-1 to TRBJ2-7; D not certain. V was trimmed by 3 bases and J by 0 bases, leaving 12 bases between them. Germline lookup yields CDR1 SGHAT and CDR2 FQDESV (reference sequence). The CDR3 spans 15 residues. The CDR3 loop is CASSFTRTHSYEQYF. CDR3 bases: TGTGCCAGCAGCTTTACGAGAACCCACTCCTACGAGCAGTACTTC.

The V call is TRBV7-8, the J call TRBJ1-6, with unresolved D. In germline, CDR1 is SGHVS, CDR2 FQNEAQ. The CDR3 totals 16 residues. Trimming cost V 1 base and J 7 bases, with 14 bases left between them. For the CDR3, the DNA is TGTGCCAGCAGCTTAGATTTTTCGGGTTGGAATTCACCCCTCCACTTT. Translating gives CASSLDFSGWNSPLHF.

The chain is built from TRBV29-1 and TRBJ1-2; D remains unclear. The V gene's germline CDR1 is SQVTM and CDR2 ANQGSEA. The CDR3 extends over 13 amino acids. V lost 7 bases and J 3 bases, leaving 15 bases between the germline ends. CDR3 protein: CSAERLVDYGYTF. In DNA, the CDR3 is TGCAGCGCCGAGCGATTAGTGGACTATGGCTACACCTTC. The entire variable domain, with the rest obtained from reference TRBV29-1 and TRBJ1-2, is as follows: SAVISQKPSRDICQRGTSLTIQCQVDSQVTMMFWYRQQPGQSLTLIATANQGSEATYESGFVIDKFPISRPNLTFSTLTVSNMSPEDSSIYLCSAERLVDYGYTFGSGTRLTVV.

The rearrangement links TRBV7-9 to TRBJ1-1; D may be TRBD1 (5 bases). The CDR3 length is 14 residues. CDR1 is SEHNR, CDR2 FQNEAQ, per germline (reference sequence). Trimming stripped 4 bases from V and 3 bases from J, with 12 bases between. CDR3 sequence: CASSSPTEYTEAFF. CDR3 DNA: TGTGCCAGCAGCTCTCCGACAGAGTACACTGAAGCTTTCTTT.

The chain has TRBV7-2 and TRBJ1-2; tentatively, D is TRBD1 (5 bases). Looked up from germline, CDR1 is SGHTA and CDR2 is FQGNSA. CDR3 length: 13 amino acids. V was pared by 2 bases and J by 13 bases, with 17 bases between. The CDR3 bases are TGTGCCAGCAGCTTATCCAGGGCGCCAGTTTGCACCTTC. This encodes CASSLSRAPVCTF.

This clone was seen once. DNA of the CDR3: TGTGCCAGCAGTTACGGACAGTTCAATCAGCCCCAGCATTTT. Its translation is CASSYGQFNQPQHF. V usage is TRBV6-5 and J usage is TRBJ1-5, with a tentative D call TRBD1 (6 bases). Germline V gene lookup returns CDR1 MNHEY and CDR2 SVGAGI. The CDR3 runs to 14 residues. Trimming pared 2 bases from V and 3 bases from J, leaving 8 bases between.

The chain carries TRBV5-3 and TRBJ1-2; possibly TRBD1 for D (6 bases). TRBV5-3 is marked as an open reading frame, function uncertain. The CDR3 is 15 residues long. With 5 bases removed from V and 0 bases from J, the gap between germline ends came to 14 bases. The CDR3 loop reads CARRPHRVSNYGYTF. Written as DNA, the CDR3 is TGTGCCAGAAGACCCCACAGGGTTTCTAACTATGGCTACACCTTC.

This clone was seen more than once but under ten times. The gene calls are TRBV7-2 and TRBJ2-7; D call uncertain. Germline V gene sequence: CDR1 SGHTA, CDR2 FQGNSA. The CDR3 runs 13 residues. V was cut by 5 bases and J by 9 bases, with 17 bases left in between. The CDR3: CASSISTAGWQYF. CDR3 coding DNA: TGTGCCAGCAGCATCTCGACTGCCGGATGGCAGTACTTC. The full variable domain, completed using reference TRBV7-2 and TRBJ2-7, is GAGVSQSPSNKVTEKGKDVELRCDPISGHTALYWYRQSLGQGLEFLIYFQGNSAPDKSGLPSDRFSAERTGGSVSTLTIQRTQQEDSAVYLCASSISTAGWQYFGPGTRLTVT.

The chain is built from TRBV27 and TRBJ2-7; D may be TRBD2 (6 bases). The length of the CDR3 is 15 residues. The germline V gene encodes CDR1 MNHEY and CDR2 SMNVEV (reference sequence). V was trimmed by 6 bases and J by 2 bases, leaving 17 bases between them. CDR3 nucleotide sequence: TGTGCCAGCAGGACCCGAGGGACGGGAGCCTACGAGCAGTACTTC. It yields the protein CASRTRGTGAYEQYF.

This chain joins TRBV7-2 and TRBJ1-2; D is uncertain. The CDR3 runs 14 residues. Trimming stripped 1 base from V and 6 bases from J, with 12 bases between. Germline CDR1 and CDR2: SGHTA and FQGNSA. CDR3 amino acids: CASSLVGLADGYTF. CDR3 DNA sequence: TGTGCCAGCAGCTTAGTGGGCCTAGCGGATGGCTACACCTTC.

The chain combines TRBV25-1 with TRBJ1-1; possibly TRBD1 for D (6 bases). The CDR3 loop spans 15 amino acids. Between the trimmed V and J ends, which lost 4 bases and 6 bases, there was a span of 18 bases. Germline assignment: CDR1 MGHDK and CDR2 SYGVNS. CDR3 in amino acids: CASSGRQAPLAEAFF. In DNA form, the CDR3 reads TGTGCCAGCAGTGGGAGACAGGCACCGTTGGCTGAAGCTTTCTTT.

The CDR3: CASSAQAQGIIYGYTF. CDR3 coding DNA: TGTGCCAGCAGTGCCCAAGCTCAGGGGATCATCTATGGCTACACCTTC. This rearrangement joins TRBV27 to TRBJ1-2; tentatively, D is TRBD1 (6 bases). V was pared by 5 bases and J by 4 bases, with 20 bases between. From germline, CDR1 is MNHEY and CDR2 SMNVEV (reference sequence). The CDR3 covers 16 residues.

The chain is built from TRBV6-6 and TRBJ2-1; 7 bases align to TRBD2. Germline CDR1 is MNHNY and CDR2 is SVGAGI (reference sequence). V lost 6 bases to trimming and J lost 4 bases; unmatched junction nucleotides: 9. The CDR3 is 15 residues long. In nucleotides, the CDR3 is TGTGCCAGCAGCATGACTAGCTCGGCATACAATGAGCAGTTCTTC. Translation gives CASSMTSSAYNEQFF.

The CDR3 sequence is CASSFLVVEDTQYF. CDR3 DNA sequence: TGTGCCAGCAGCTTTCTGGTAGTGGAGGATACGCAGTATTTT. The V call is TRBV5-8, the J call TRBJ2-3, with D unclear. CDR1 SGHTS and CDR2 YDEGEE come from the germline V gene. The CDR3 sequence is 14 residues long. Trimming left V 2 bases short and J 6 bases short, with 13 bases between.

This clone has only one observation. The V and J genes are TRBV15 and TRBJ1-1; D might be TRBD1 (6 bases). The CDR3 extends over 13 amino acids. With 5 bases removed from V and 11 bases from J, the gap between germline ends came to 18 bases. The germline CDR1 and CDR2 sequences are LNHNV and YYDKDF (reference sequence). The CDR3 DNA reads as TGTGCCACCAGCGCCGAGGTCCGGGACATTGCTTTCTTT. Protein product: CATSAEVRDIAFF.

J is TRBJ2-7 and V is TRBV11-2; TRBD2 is a possible D gene (6 bases). V dropped 1 base and J dropped 0 bases, with 10 bases sitting between them. Germline CDR1 reads SGHAT; CDR2 reads FQNNGV. The CDR3 extends over 15 amino acids. CDR3 loop: CASSLVAGSSYEQYF. The CDR3 region has the DNA TGTGCCAGCAGCTTAGTTGCCGGGAGCTCCTACGAGCAGTACTTC.